Listed here is a single TCR beta chain. Its specificity is unknown. The data belong to a study of lymphopenia after photon versus proton radiotherapy. Overall study results and limits: After the lymphocyte nadir, photon-treated repertoires showed oligoclonal expansion, especially of CD8+ Temra cells. Better survival with proton therapy was suggested as possible, not demonstrated. Proton therapy kept repertoires fairly stable, unlike photons, which gained effector/memory cells.

The assay was immunoSEQ multiplex PCR, and TCRdb's table has in-frame clones only and misses some. The sample shows tens of thousands of clones, more than 70% of them seen only once. The TCR comes from a woman in her sixties or seventies with pancreatic cancer. Some clones in this sample may be carry-over from other donors' samples. Source: peripheral blood, taken from a patient treated with proton-based radiotherapy.

The DNA for the CDR3 is TGCAGTGCTAGATTACAGCCCCACCAGTACTTC. This gives the protein CSARLQPHQYF. This chain uses TRBV20-1 with TRBJ2-7; D not resolved. CDR3 size: 11 residues. V was shortened by 2 bases and J by 10 bases, with 12 bases between the two germline ends. Germline V CDR1 and CDR2: DFQATT, SNEGSKA (reference sequence).